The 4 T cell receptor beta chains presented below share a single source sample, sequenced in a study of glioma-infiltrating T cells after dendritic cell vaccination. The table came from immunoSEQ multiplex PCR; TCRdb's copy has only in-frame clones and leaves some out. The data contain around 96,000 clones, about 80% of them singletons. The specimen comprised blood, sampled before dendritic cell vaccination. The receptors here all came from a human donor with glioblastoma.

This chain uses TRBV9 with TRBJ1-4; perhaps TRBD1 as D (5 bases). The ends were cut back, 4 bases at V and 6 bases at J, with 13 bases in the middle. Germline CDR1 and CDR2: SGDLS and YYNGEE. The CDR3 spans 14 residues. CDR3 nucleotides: TGTGCCAGCAGCCGGCCGGGGGTGGATGAAAAACTGTTTTTT. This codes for CASSRPGVDEKLFF. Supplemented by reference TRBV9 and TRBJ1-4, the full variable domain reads DSGVTQTPKHLITATGQRVTLRCSPRSGDLSVYWYQQSLDQGLQFLIQYYNGEERAKGNILERFSAQQFPDLHSELNLSSLELGDSALYFCASSRPGVDEKLFFGSGTQLSVL.

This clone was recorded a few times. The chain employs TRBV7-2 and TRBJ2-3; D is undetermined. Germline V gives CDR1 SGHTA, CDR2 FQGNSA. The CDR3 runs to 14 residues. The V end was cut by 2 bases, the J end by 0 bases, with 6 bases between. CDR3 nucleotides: TGTGCCAGCAGCTTATCTTCTAGCACAGATACGCAGTATTTT. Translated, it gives CASSLSSSTDTQYF.

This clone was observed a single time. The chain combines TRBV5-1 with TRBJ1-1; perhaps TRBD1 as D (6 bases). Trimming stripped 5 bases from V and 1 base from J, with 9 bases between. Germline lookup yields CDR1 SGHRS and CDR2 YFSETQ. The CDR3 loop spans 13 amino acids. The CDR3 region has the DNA TGCGCCAGCAGTAAGGGGGAGAACACTGAAGCTTTCTTT. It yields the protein CASSKGENTEAFF.

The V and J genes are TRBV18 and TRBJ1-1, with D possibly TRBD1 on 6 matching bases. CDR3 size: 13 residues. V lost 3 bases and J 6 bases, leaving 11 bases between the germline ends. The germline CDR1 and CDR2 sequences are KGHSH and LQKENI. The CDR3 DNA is TGTGCCAGCTCACCTACACAGGGTTCTGAAGCTTTCTTT. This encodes CASSPTQGSEAFF.